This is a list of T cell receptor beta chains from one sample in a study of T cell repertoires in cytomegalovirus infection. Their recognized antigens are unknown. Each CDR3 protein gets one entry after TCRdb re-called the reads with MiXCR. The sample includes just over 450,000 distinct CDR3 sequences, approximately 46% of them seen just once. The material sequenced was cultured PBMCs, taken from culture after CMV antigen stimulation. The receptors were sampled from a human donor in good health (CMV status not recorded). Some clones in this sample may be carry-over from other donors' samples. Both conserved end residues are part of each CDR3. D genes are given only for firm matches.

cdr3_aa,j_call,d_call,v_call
CARNRGPIIYNEQFF,TRBJ2-1,TRBD1,TRBV2
CASSTGRRAYEQYF,TRBJ2-7,-,TRBV6-1
CASSSTGGRANYGYTF,TRBJ1-2,-,TRBV12-3/TRBV12-4
CASSPGVYTQYF,TRBJ2-3,-,TRBV6-6
CASSARDRGYTEAFF,TRBJ1-1,TRBD1,TRBV4-1
CASREAPGVTDTQYF,TRBJ2-3,-,TRBV7-2
CASSLSGQGFKAEKLFF,TRBJ1-4,TRBD1,TRBV12-3/TRBV12-4
CASSQMNEQFF,TRBJ2-1,-,TRBV7-9
CASSLRTAKNIQYF,TRBJ2-4,-,TRBV5-6
CASSLGVRVSGNQETQYF,TRBJ2-5,TRBD2,TRBV7-2
CASSLAGTLYF,TRBJ2-7,-,TRBV7-9
CASSQGLSYETQYF,TRBJ2-5,-,TRBV4-3
CASSHDAGANVLTF,TRBJ2-6,-,TRBV6-5
CSARGGAGVGTDTQYF,TRBJ2-3,-,TRBV20-1
CASSLTRGGNEQFF,TRBJ2-1,-,TRBV12-3/TRBV12-4
CSVSPLTGARDTQYF,TRBJ2-3,-,TRBV29-1
CASSKRTGDGQPQHF,TRBJ1-5,TRBD1,TRBV19
CSVGLAGRVTDTQYF,TRBJ2-3,TRBD2,TRBV29-1
CASSYSPQGAQETQYF,TRBJ2-5,TRBD1,TRBV6-6
CASSPPPRGLLPDYGYTF,TRBJ1-2,-,TRBV7-9
CASSEEIPGASEKLFF,TRBJ1-4,-,TRBV2
CASSSRRDQQNGF,TRBJ2-1,-,TRBV12-3/TRBV12-4
CASSLREWDRRYDEQFF,TRBJ2-1,-,TRBV7-2
CSATPRQGTYEQYF,TRBJ2-7,-,TRBV20-1
CASSLGQSPASGANVLTF,TRBJ2-6,-,TRBV7-8
CSASRPGYMNTEAFF,TRBJ1-1,-,TRBV20-1
CASSQGLGQSPLHF,TRBJ1-6,-,TRBV4-3
CSAREPRTAQETQYF,TRBJ2-5,-,TRBV20-1
CASSLRTGEAFF,TRBJ1-1,TRBD1,TRBV7-9
CASSPRGGPNEKLFF,TRBJ1-4,-,TRBV7-6
CASRNSRVLGPQHF,TRBJ1-5,-,TRBV19